These 29 T cell receptor beta chains came from one sample sequenced in a study of T-cell reconstitution after alpha-beta-depleted transplantation in children listed by TCRdb under 2016. The protocol used for the library was PCR. Instrument used: Illumina HiSeq 2500. To normalize quantification of the TCRbeta repertoire, the TCR libraries were built with molecular barcoding that relied on unique molecular identifiers. TCRdb itself trimmed the public reads at Q25 with fastp, ran MiXCR and retained productive beta chains. Every entry covers one CDR3 protein and lists the most common genes and DNA from its rows. Within this sample are about 240,000 distinct CDR3 sequences, with 9.5% to 15% of them counted one time only. The ten largest clones capture roughly 2.8% of the sample. Specimen: PBMCs from the stem cell graft donor, collected from the stem cell graft. The receptors were sampled from a human donor who donated a stem cell graft to a child with acute lymphoblastic leukemia.

This clonotype was observed at least ten times. The CDR3 sequence: CASSFFPPRAYNEQFF. CDR3 bases: TGTGCCAGCAGCTTCTTTCCGCCTAGGGCCTACAATGAGCAGTTCTTC. The chain has TRBV5-5 and TRBJ2-1; D is uncertain. CDR1 is SGHKS and CDR2 is YYEKEE in the germline V gene (reference sequence). V lost 2 bases and J lost 2, with 14 bases in between. The CDR3 contains 16 residues.

This clonotype was counted between two and nine times. The chain employs TRBV5-1 and TRBJ2-5; D gene unclear. The CDR3 contains 13 residues. V shed 2 bases and J shed 0 bases, with 5 bases lying between them. Germline loops: CDR1 SGHRS, CDR2 YFSETQ. CDR3: CASSFKNQETQYF. The CDR3 nucleotides read TGCGCCAGCAGCTTCAAGAACCAAGAGACCCAGTACTTC.

The sample holds many counts of this clonotype. V is TRBV10-3 and J is TRBJ2-1; 10 bases align to TRBD2. This CDR3 is 13 amino acids long. CDR1 and CDR2 (germline): ENHRY, SYGVKD. The V gene end was trimmed by 10 bases and the J gene end by 7 bases; junction bases not matched to a gene: 7. CDR3 loop: CATSRSGGNEQFF. CDR3 DNA: TGTGCCACCAGCCGTAGCGGGGGGAATGAGCAGTTCTTC.

This clonotype was recorded many times. This chain joins TRBV7-2 and TRBJ2-1; D is uncertain. CDR3 length: 15 amino acids. V was clipped by 4 bases and J by 0 bases, with 10 bases between them. Germline V lookup: CDR1 SGHTA, CDR2 FQGNSA. CDR3 sequence: CASSYSVGSYNEQFF. The CDR3 DNA follows: TGTGCCAGCAGCTATTCGGTGGGCTCCTACAATGAGCAGTTCTTC.

V usage is TRBV19 and J usage is TRBJ1-5, with 10 bases matching TRBD1. Germline assignment: CDR1 LNHDA and CDR2 SQIVND (reference sequence). With 5 bases clipped from V and 5 bases from J, the junction kept 6 bases outside the gene matches. The CDR3 runs 15 residues. The CDR3 DNA is TGTGCCAGTAGTCGGGACAGGGGAGGCGATCAGCCCCAGCATTTT. Its protein product is CASSRDRGGDQPQHF.

At least ten counts were recorded for this clonotype. J is TRBJ1-2 and V is TRBV19; 8 nucleotides line up with TRBD1. Germline V CDR1 and CDR2: LNHDA, SQIVND (reference sequence). V gave up 1 base and J gave up 8 bases; unmatched junction bases: 6. The CDR3 runs to 14 residues. The CDR3 bases are TGTGCCAGTAGTATAGCGTCAGGGGGCGGCGGCTACACCTTC. It encodes CASSIASGGGGYTF.

This clonotype was found many times. The chain recombines TRBV6-1 with TRBJ2-2; D unclear. Germline V gene lookup returns CDR1 MNHNS and CDR2 SASEGT. CDR3 length: 13 amino acids. Trimming stripped 0 bases from V and 4 bases from J, with 3 bases between. The CDR3 DNA is TGTGCCAGCAGTGAAGCCTTCACCGGGGAGCTGTTTTTT. Its protein is CASSEAFTGELFF.

The V gene is TRBV6-5, the J gene TRBJ1-3; D ambiguous. This CDR3 spans 14 amino acids. CDR1 and CDR2 (germline): MNHEY, SVGAGI. The V end was cut by 4 bases, the J end by 2 bases, with 9 bases between. The CDR3 sequence: CASSSTTAGNTIYF. The CDR3 bases are TGTGCCAGCAGTTCTACCACTGCTGGAAACACCATATATTTT.

At least ten counts were recorded for this clonotype. The chain combines TRBV12-3 or TRBV12-4 with TRBJ2-1; D remains unclear. V was pared by 3 bases and J by 3 bases, with 15 bases between. The length of the CDR3 is 16 residues. The CDR3 sequence is CASSLPRGANYNEQFF. The CDR3 DNA reads as TGTGCCAGCAGTTTGCCGAGAGGAGCAAACTACAATGAGCAGTTCTTC.

This clonotype was found many times. This chain links TRBV25-1 with TRBJ1-1, with D perhaps matching TRBD1 (6 bases). The V end lost 4 bases, the J end lost 5 bases, and 17 bases lay between the germline ends. The CDR3 covers 15 residues. Germline V lookup: CDR1 MGHDK, CDR2 SYGVNS. The DNA for the CDR3 is TGTGCCAGCAGTGGACGATTCGACAGGTTGACTGAAGCTTTCTTT. This encodes CASSGRFDRLTEAFF.

V is TRBV3-1 and J is TRBJ2-7; 10 bases are a match to TRBD2. Germline CDR1 and CDR2: LGHDT and YNNKEL (reference sequence). The CDR3 is 16 residues long. The ends lost 0 bases at V and 2 bases at J; junction bases unmatched: 4. The CDR3 is CASSQDPGLAAYEQYF. CDR3 DNA: TGTGCCAGCAGCCAAGACCCCGGACTAGCGGCCTACGAGCAGTACTTC.

This clonotype was counted ten times or more. The chain combines TRBV5-1 with TRBJ2-2; D unresolved. Deletions cut 0 bases from V and 4 bases from J, with 7 bases between. Germline V lookup: CDR1 SGHRS, CDR2 YFSETQ. The CDR3 loop spans 14 amino acids. This CDR3 is CASSLDTPTGELFF. CDR3 in DNA: TGCGCCAGCAGCTTGGATACCCCCACCGGGGAGCTGTTTTTT.

The gene calls are TRBV12-3 or TRBV12-4 and TRBJ2-2, with D hard to call. The CDR3 consists of 15 residues. Trimming pared 3 bases from V and 4 bases from J, leaving 12 bases between. CDR3 sequence (DNA): TGTGCCAGCAGTTTTGGCGTCGTGAGCACCGGGGAGCTGTTTTTT. Amino acids: CASSFGVVSTGELFF.

This clonotype showed up many times. The gene calls are TRBV7-2 and TRBJ2-7; D unresolved. Trimming left V 1 base short and J 2 bases short, with 6 bases between. Germline-derived CDR1 and CDR2 are SGHTA and FQGNSA. CDR3 length: 13 amino acids. CDR3: CASSLGHPYEQYF. CDR3 coding DNA: TGTGCCAGCAGCTTAGGGCATCCCTACGAGCAGTACTTC. The full variable domain, with the rest looked up from reference TRBV7-2 and TRBJ2-7, is GAGVSQSPSNKVTEKGKDVELRCDPISGHTALYWYRQSLGQGLEFLIYFQGNSAPDKSGLPSDRFSAERTGGSVSTLTIQRTQQEDSAVYLCASSLGHPYEQYFGPGTRLTVT.

This clonotype was seen at least ten times. V and J are TRBV6-2 or TRBV6-3 and TRBJ2-1; D is unclear. Trimming pared 2 bases from V and 5 bases from J, leaving 7 bases between. CDR3 length: 13 amino acids. In germline, CDR1 is MNHEY, CDR2 SVGEGT. DNA of the CDR3: TGTGCCAGCAGTTACCGTTTAAACAATGAGCAGTTCTTC. It translates to CASSYRLNNEQFF.

The rearrangement joins TRBV5-5 to TRBJ1-5, with 11 bases matching TRBD1. CDR3 length: 17 amino acids. V shed 4 bases, J shed 1 base, and the junction held 7 bases outside the gene matches. CDR1 SGHKS and CDR2 YYEKEE come from the germline V gene (reference sequence). CDR3: CASSPRDRGSSNQPQHF. In DNA, the CDR3 is TGTGCCAGCAGCCCCCGGGACAGGGGGTCAAGCAATCAGCCCCAGCATTTT.

This clonotype has ten or more counts. The genes are TRBV7-9 and TRBJ1-1; 7 positions match TRBD1. The junction had 6 bases not matched to a gene; V was cut back by 3 bases and J by 5 bases. CDR1 SEHNR and CDR2 FQNEAQ come from the germline V gene (reference sequence). The CDR3 runs to 14 residues. CDR3 DNA: TGTGCCAGCAGCTTTCGACAGGGAGGGACTGAAGCTTTCTTT. It translates to CASSFRQGGTEAFF.

This clonotype was recorded many times. The chain recombines TRBV20-1 with TRBJ2-1; 9 positions agree with TRBD1. The junction had 6 bases not matched to a gene; V was cut back by 5 bases and J by 7 bases. Germline assignment: CDR1 DFQATT and CDR2 SNEGSKA (reference sequence). The CDR3 has 13 amino acids. DNA for the CDR3: TGCAGTGCTCGGACAGGGGCCCAGAATGAGCAGTTCTTC. Protein: CSARTGAQNEQFF.

This clonotype was recorded many times. V usage is TRBV5-5 and J usage is TRBJ2-5; 13 positions match TRBD2. Germline V gene data show CDR1 as SGHKS and CDR2 as YYEKEE (reference sequence). J gave up 0 bases and V 4 bases, and 0 bases lay outside the gene matches. The CDR3 has 15 amino acids. CDR3 bases: TGTGCCAGCAGCGGACTAGCGGGGGACCAAGAGACCCAGTACTTC. This sequence encodes CASSGLAGDQETQYF.

This clonotype was found many times. CDR3 protein: CSLRGVGQPQHF. The CDR3 coding sequence is TGCAGCCTGCGAGGGGTTGGACAGCCCCAGCATTTT. V usage is TRBV20-1 and J usage is TRBJ1-5, with a tentative D call TRBD1 (5 bases). CDR3 size: 12 residues. Per the germline V gene, CDR1 is DFQATT and CDR2 is SNEGSKA (reference sequence).

Concerning this clonotype itself: A read error may explain this, as a much larger clone is one base away. J is TRBJ2-7 and V is TRBV20-1, with D possibly matching TRBD1 (5 bases). The CDR3 has 12 amino acids. In germline, CDR1 is DFQATT, CDR2 SNEGSKA (reference sequence). The CDR3 DNA reads as TGCAGTGCTAGCCACAGGTTCTACGCGCAGTACTTC. Amino acids: CSASHRFYAQYF.

The sample holds many counts of this clonotype. V usage is TRBV3-1 and J usage is TRBJ1-2, with TRBD1 matching over 8 bases. Germline values: CDR1 LGHDT, CDR2 YNNKEL (reference sequence). The V segment lost 4 bases and the J segment 3 bases; nucleotides outside the gene matches: 4. The CDR3 covers 14 residues. The CDR3, as DNA: TGTGCCAGCAGCCTACAGGGGGACGACTATGGCTACACCTTC. Protein sequence: CASSLQGDDYGYTF.

This clonotype occurred many times. V and J are TRBV7-2 and TRBJ2-1; no clear D. The V end was cut by 4 bases, the J end by 6 bases, with 10 bases between. The CDR3 contains 13 residues. CDR1 is SGHTA, CDR2 FQGNSA, per germline. CDR3 in DNA: TGTGCCAGCAGCTCTAAACCGGTCAATGAGCAGTTCTTC. Its protein product is CASSSKPVNEQFF.

The sample holds many counts of this clonotype. The chain couples TRBV11-1 to TRBJ2-1; the D gene is possibly TRBD2 (6 bases). The germline V gene encodes CDR1 SGHAT and CDR2 FQDESV (reference sequence). Trimming shortened V by 0 bases and J by 4 bases, and 19 bases separated the two germline ends. This CDR3 contains 18 residues. CDR3 DNA: TGTGCCAGCAGCTTAGCGCTGAAAGGGACTTGGTTATACAATGAGCAGTTCTTC. Its translation: CASSLALKGTWLYNEQFF.

This chain joins TRBV11-2 and TRBJ2-3; 10 bases match TRBD2. Germline assignment: CDR1 SGHAT and CDR2 FQNNGV. J gave up 2 bases and V 5 bases, and 7 bases lay outside the gene matches. CDR3 length: 16 amino acids. Here the CDR3 DNA reads TGTGCCAGCAGCCACGCTAGCGGGGGCCTCACAGATACGCAGTATTTT. Translating gives CASSHASGGLTDTQYF.

This clonotype was recorded at least ten times. V and J are TRBV6-2 or TRBV6-3 and TRBJ1-5, with unresolved D. The CDR3 is 14 residues long. The V and J ends lost 2 bases and 11 bases respectively, with 16 bases between them. Germline CDR1 and CDR2: MNHEY and SVGEGT. Written as DNA, the CDR3 is TGTGCCAGCAGTTACAACAGTTATCAATCAGCCCAGCATTTT. Translating it yields CASSYNSYQSAQHF.

The chain combines TRBV12-3 or TRBV12-4 with TRBJ2-3; D may be TRBD2 (6 bases). V was cut by 3 bases and J by 8 bases, with 12 bases left in between. The CDR3 runs 13 residues. The CDR3 here is CASSLKEGATQYF. The DNA of the CDR3 is TGTGCCAGCAGTTTGAAGGAGGGAGCTACGCAGTATTTT.

This clonotype was detected many times. The chain uses TRBV7-9 and TRBJ2-2; D ambiguous. V was shortened by 9 bases and J by 1 base, with 6 bases between the two germline ends. CDR3 length: 12 amino acids. The V gene's germline CDR1 is SEHNR and CDR2 FQNEAQ (reference sequence). In DNA form, the CDR3 reads TGTGCCAGTTTTGGGAACACCGGGGAGCTGTTTTTT. This gives the protein CASFGNTGELFF.

This clonotype has a count of ten or more. The CDR3 bases are TGCGCCAGCAGTCAGGGGATGAACACTGAAGCTTTCTTT. Its translation is CASSQGMNTEAFF. This chain links TRBV4-3 with TRBJ1-1; TRBD1 might be the D (6 bases). CDR1 is LGHNA, CDR2 YSLEER, per germline. Trimming removed 6 bases at V and 0 bases at J, with 8 bases between. The CDR3 extends over 13 amino acids.